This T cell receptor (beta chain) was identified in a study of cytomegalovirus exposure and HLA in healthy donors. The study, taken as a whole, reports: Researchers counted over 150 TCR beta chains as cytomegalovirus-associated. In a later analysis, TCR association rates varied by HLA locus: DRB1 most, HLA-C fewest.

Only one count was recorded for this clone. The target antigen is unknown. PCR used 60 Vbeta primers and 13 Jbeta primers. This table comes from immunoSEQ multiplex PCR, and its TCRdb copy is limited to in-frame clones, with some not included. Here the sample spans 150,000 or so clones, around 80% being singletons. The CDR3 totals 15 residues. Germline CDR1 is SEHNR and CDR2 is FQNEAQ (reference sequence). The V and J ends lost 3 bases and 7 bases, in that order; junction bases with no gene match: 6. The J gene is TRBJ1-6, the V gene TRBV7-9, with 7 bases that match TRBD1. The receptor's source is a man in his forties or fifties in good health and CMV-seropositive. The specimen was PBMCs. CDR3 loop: CASSFQGQLNSPLHF. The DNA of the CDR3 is TGTGCCAGCAGCTTTCAGGGACAGCTCAATTCACCCCTCCACTTT.